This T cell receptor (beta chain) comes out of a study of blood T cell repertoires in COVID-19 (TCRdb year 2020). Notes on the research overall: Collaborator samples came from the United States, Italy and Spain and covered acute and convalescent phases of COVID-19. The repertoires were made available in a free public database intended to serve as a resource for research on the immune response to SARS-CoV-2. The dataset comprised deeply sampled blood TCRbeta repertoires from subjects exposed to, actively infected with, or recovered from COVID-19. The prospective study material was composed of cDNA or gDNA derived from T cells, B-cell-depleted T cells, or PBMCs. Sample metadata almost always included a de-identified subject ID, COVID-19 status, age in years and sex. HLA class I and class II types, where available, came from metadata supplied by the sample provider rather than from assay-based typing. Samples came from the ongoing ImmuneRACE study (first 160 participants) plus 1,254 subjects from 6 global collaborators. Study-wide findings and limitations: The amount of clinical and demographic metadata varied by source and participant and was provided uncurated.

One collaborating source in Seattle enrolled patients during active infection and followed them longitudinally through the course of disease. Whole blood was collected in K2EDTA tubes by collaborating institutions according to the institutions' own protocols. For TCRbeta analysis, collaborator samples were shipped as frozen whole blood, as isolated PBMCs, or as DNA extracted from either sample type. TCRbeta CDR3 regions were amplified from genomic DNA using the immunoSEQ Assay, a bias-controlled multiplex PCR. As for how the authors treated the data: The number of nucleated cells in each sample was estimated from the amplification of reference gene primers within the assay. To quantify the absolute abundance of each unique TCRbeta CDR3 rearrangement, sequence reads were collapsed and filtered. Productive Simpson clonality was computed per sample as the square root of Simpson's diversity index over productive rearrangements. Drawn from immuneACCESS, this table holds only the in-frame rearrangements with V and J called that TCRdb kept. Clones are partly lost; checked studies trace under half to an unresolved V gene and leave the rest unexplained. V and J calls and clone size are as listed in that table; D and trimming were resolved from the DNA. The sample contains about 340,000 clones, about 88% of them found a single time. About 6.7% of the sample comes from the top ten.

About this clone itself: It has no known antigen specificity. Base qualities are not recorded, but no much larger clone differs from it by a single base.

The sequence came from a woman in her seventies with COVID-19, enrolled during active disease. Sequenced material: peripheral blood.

The CDR3 here reads CATSDQPGSVGGDTQYF. The bases are TGTGCCACCAGTGACCAACCAGGGTCAGTGGGTGGAGATACGCAGTATTTT. The chain is made from TRBV24-1 and TRBJ2-3, and the D gene may be TRBD1, 5 bases matching. V gives up 4 bases and J gives up 5 bases, and the segment between their germline ends measures 21 bases. CDR3 length: 17 amino acids, cysteine to phenylalanine. Just the 51-base CDR3 DNA is kept, in frame starting at base 1. CDR1 and CDR2 were assigned from the germline V gene as KGHDR and SFDVKD.